These 30 T cell receptor beta chains came from one sample sequenced in a study of stem cell transplantation in POMP-related autoinflammatory disease (dated by TCRdb to the early 2020s). The sample's time point label, decoded: after hematopoietic stem cell transplant. Receptor amplification or capture employed the immunoSEQ multiplex PCR assay. TCRdb mirrors the immuneACCESS table, restricted to in-frame sequences. Some clones are absent from its copies; in checked studies, under half trace to an unresolved V gene, and the reason for the others is unknown. The sample table contains 68,000 or so clones; only one count was recorded for approximately 90% of them. Roughly 0.7% of the sample goes to the ten largest clones. The source was CD4+ T cells from PBMCs, collected after stem cell transplantation. These receptors originate from a human patient with POMP-related autoinflammation and immune dysregulation (PRAID). After a transplant, the donor of the graft may account for some T cells.

The chain is built from TRBV3-1 (or the pseudogene TRBV3-2) and TRBJ1-2; TRBD1 matches at 8 bases. There are 14 residues in the CDR3. V lost 4 bases, J lost 7 bases, and 8 bases stayed unmatched. CDR1 is LGHDT, CDR2 YNNKEL, per germline (reference sequence). The CDR3 nucleotides are TGTGCCAGCAGCCGTGGACAGGGCCGGAGTGGCTACACCTTC. Translation gives CASSRGQGRSGYTF.

The gene calls are TRBV28 and TRBJ1-3; possibly TRBD1 for D (6 bases). The V gene lost 6 bases and the J gene lost 8 bases, with 23 bases spanning the gap. Germline CDR1 reads MDHEN; CDR2 reads SYDVKM. The CDR3 totals 16 residues. CDR3 sequence (DNA): TGTGCCAGCAGCCAATTGTCCGGGGGCCTTTTATACACCATATATTTT. This codes for CASSQLSGGLLYTIYF.

DNA for the CDR3: TGTGCCAGCAGCTTAGATTACAGGGGCTACGAGCAGTACGTC. Residues: CASSLDYRGYEQYV. V usage is TRBV7-9 and J usage is TRBJ2-7; 7 bases agree with TRBD1. The CDR3 covers 14 residues. Germline V lookup: CDR1 SEHNR, CDR2 FQNEAQ (reference sequence). With 1 base clipped from V and 3 bases from J, the junction kept 3 bases outside the gene matches.

This sequence joins TRBV3-1 (or the pseudogene TRBV3-2) and TRBJ1-4; D gene ambiguous. V lost 4 bases and J 0 bases, leaving 9 bases between the germline ends. The CDR3 loop spans 15 amino acids. Germline-derived CDR1 and CDR2 are LGHDT and YNNKEL (reference sequence). The CDR3 DNA sequence: TGTGCCAGCAGCCTAGATAGTGCAACTAATGAAAAACTGTTTTTT. Translation: CASSLDSATNEKLFF.

V gene TRBV5-6 combines with J gene TRBJ1-1, with 10 bases identical to TRBD1. Germline lookup yields CDR1 SGHDT and CDR2 YYEEEE. The CDR3 sequence is 15 residues long. Losses at the gene ends were 4 bases for V and 0 bases for J; bases not matched to a gene: 3. The CDR3 spells CASSRDRGMNTEAFF. The CDR3 region has the DNA TGTGCCAGCAGCCGGGACAGGGGAATGAACACTGAAGCTTTCTTT.

The rearrangement uses TRBV12-3 or TRBV12-4 and TRBJ2-7, with D possibly matching TRBD2 (6 bases). There are 13 residues in the CDR3. Trimming took off 5 bases at V and 6 bases at J, with 14 bases between the two ends. The CDR3 loop is CASSDPRRAEQYF. The DNA of the CDR3 is TGTGCCAGCAGTGACCCTCGGAGGGCCGAGCAGTACTTC.

This clone was counted a single time. This chain links TRBV19 with TRBJ1-5, with a possible D match to TRBD1 (6 bases). Trimming left V 5 bases short and J 2 bases short, with 13 bases between. This CDR3 contains 15 residues. Germline V gene sequence: CDR1 LNHDA, CDR2 SQIVND (reference sequence). The CDR3 DNA follows: TGTGCCAGTAGTGCAGGGGCTGTTGGCAATCAGCCCCAGCATTTT. It translates to CASSAGAVGNQPQHF. Drawing the rest from reference TRBV19 and TRBJ1-5, the complete variable domain is DGGITQSPKYLFRKEGQNVTLSCEQNLNHDAMYWYRQDPGQGLRLIYYSQIVNDFQKGDIAEGYSVSREKKESFPLTVTSAQKNPTAFYLCASSAGAVGNQPQHFGDGTRLSIL.

This chain links TRBV2 with TRBJ1-5; TRBD1 matches at 8 bases. Germline V gives CDR1 SNHLY, CDR2 FYNNEI. The CDR3 consists of 22 residues. J lost 0 bases, V lost 6 bases, and 25 bases had no gene match. The DNA of the CDR3 is TGTGCCAGCAGCGACAAGTTTTTGGAGGACAGGGAGGCTCTATATAGCAATCAGCCCCAGCATTTT. Its translation: CASSDKFLEDREALYSNQPQHF.

The chain employs TRBV5-1 and TRBJ2-1, with D perhaps matching TRBD2 (7 bases). V was trimmed by 8 bases and J by 3 bases, leaving 24 bases between them. CDR3 length: 17 residues. Germline CDR1 and CDR2: SGHRS and YFSETQ. CDR3 nucleotides: TGCGCCAGTTCAAATCCGGGGGGCCTGAGCTTCTACAATGAGCAGTTCTTC. Protein product: CASSNPGGLSFYNEQFF.

The rearrangement uses TRBV10-3 and TRBJ2-5; the match to TRBD2 covers 9 bases. Unmatched junction bases numbered 9, after V lost 4 bases and J lost 3 bases. CDR1 and CDR2 (germline): ENHRY, SYGVKD. This CDR3 contains 16 residues. DNA for the CDR3: TGTGCCATCAGTGGGGGAAGGGGACTAGCTGAAGAGACCCAGTACTTC. Translation: CAISGGRGLAEETQYF.

This sequence joins TRBV24-1 and TRBJ1-5, with TRBD1 identical over 7 bases. CDR1 KGHDR and CDR2 SFDVKD come from the germline V gene. The CDR3 spans 15 residues. The trim removed 4 bases at V and 4 bases at J, leaving 6 bases unmatched. The CDR3 spells CATSEKGAVNQPQHF. The DNA for the CDR3 is TGTGCCACCAGTGAGAAGGGGGCTGTAAATCAGCCCCAGCATTTT.

This chain uses TRBV2 with TRBJ2-5; unclear D gene. The CDR3 is 13 residues long. Deletions cut 3 bases from V and 5 bases from J, with 10 bases between. Germline assignment: CDR1 SNHLY and CDR2 FYNNEI. The DNA of the CDR3 is TGTGCCAGCAGTGATCCAGTTAGGGAGACCCAGTACTTC. It translates to CASSDPVRETQYF.

The CDR3 reads CASSSRNSPYGYTF. The CDR3 region has the DNA TGTGCCAGCAGCTCCAGGAATTCCCCCTATGGCTACACCTTC. The V and J genes are TRBV5-5 and TRBJ1-2, with D uncertain. The CDR3 is 14 residues long. The germline V gene has CDR1 SGHKS and CDR2 YYEKEE (reference sequence). Between the trimmed V and J ends, which lost 3 bases and 4 bases, there was a span of 13 bases.

This chain connects TRBV7-9 to TRBJ1-4; no clear D. There are 16 residues in the CDR3. Trimming pared 5 bases from V and 4 bases from J, leaving 17 bases between. The germline CDR1 and CDR2 sequences are SEHNR and FQNEAQ (reference sequence). The CDR3 DNA sequence: TGTGCCAGCAGCCCAAGTTACGGGATCATTAATGAAAAACTGTTTTTT. Protein product: CASSPSYGIINEKLFF.

This chain links TRBV5-8 with TRBJ1-2; 8 nucleotides line up with TRBD1. CDR1 and CDR2 from the germline V gene are SGHTS and YDEGEE. The CDR3 contains 13 residues. The V gene end was trimmed by 1 base and the J gene end by 7 bases; junction bases not matched to a gene: 3. The CDR3 sequence is CASSLYRGSGYTF. DNA of the CDR3: TGTGCCAGCAGCTTGTACAGGGGGAGTGGCTACACCTTC. Full variable domain (rest looked up from reference TRBV5-8 and TRBJ1-2): EAGVTQSPTHLIKTRGQQATLRCSPISGHTSVYWYQQALGLGLQFLLWYDEGEERNRGNFPPRFSGRQFPNYSSELNVNALELEDSALYLCASSLYRGSGYTFGSGTRLTVV.

This clone was detected only once. The chain uses TRBV19 and TRBJ2-1, with no clear D. V lost 5 bases, J lost 2 bases, and 10 bases lay in between. CDR3 length equals 14 residues. In germline, CDR1 is LNHDA, CDR2 SQIVND (reference sequence). The CDR3 loop is CASSRQQTYNEQFF. The DNA for the CDR3 is TGTGCCAGTAGTCGGCAACAAACCTACAATGAGCAGTTCTTC.

This chain connects TRBV5-1 to TRBJ2-2; D remains ambiguous. The CDR3 consists of 14 residues. The germline V gene encodes CDR1 SGHRS and CDR2 YFSETQ. Trimming stripped 0 bases from V and 3 bases from J, with 6 bases between. Written as DNA, the CDR3 is TGCGCCAGCAGCTTGGCGTCTGACACCGGGGAGCTGTTTTTT. Its translation is CASSLASDTGELFF.

The chain is built from TRBV10-1 and TRBJ2-7; 9 nucleotides agree with TRBD1. From germline, CDR1 is WNHNN and CDR2 SYGVQD (reference sequence). The CDR3 sequence is 14 residues long. Unmatched junction bases numbered 4, after V lost 5 bases and J lost 2 bases. The CDR3 nucleotides read TGCGCCAGCAGTTCCGGGACAGGGCCCTACGAGCAGTACTTC. Encoded protein: CASSSGTGPYEQYF.

This clone came up a few times. The rearrangement joins TRBV7-2 to TRBJ2-3; D perhaps matches TRBD1 (5 bases). V lost 3 bases and J 1 base, leaving 11 bases between the germline ends. Germline CDR1 and CDR2: SGHTA and FQGNSA. The CDR3 loop spans 15 amino acids. The CDR3 here is CASSFYQTGTDTQYF. The CDR3 DNA reads as TGTGCCAGCAGCTTTTATCAGACAGGCACAGATACGCAGTATTTT.

The rearrangement links TRBV28 to TRBJ1-4; 12 nucleotides agree with TRBD1. The CDR3 is made up of 16 amino acids. V dropped 8 bases and J dropped 3; count of bases not matched to a gene: 7. Germline V lookup: CDR1 MDHEN, CDR2 SYDVKM. The CDR3 spells CASVRDRGLSNEKLFF. As DNA, the CDR3 is TGTGCCAGCGTTCGGGACAGGGGGCTTTCTAATGAAAAACTGTTTTTT.

The chain uses TRBV19 and TRBJ1-1; the D gene is possibly TRBD1 (5 bases). The CDR3 covers 14 residues. V was shortened by 9 bases and J by 1 base, with 15 bases between the two germline ends. Germline V gene lookup returns CDR1 LNHDA and CDR2 SQIVND (reference sequence). The CDR3 loop is CASDTRGRNTEAFF. In DNA form, the CDR3 reads TGTGCCAGCGATACACGGGGGAGGAACACTGAAGCTTTCTTT.

This clone was counted only a few times. The rearrangement joins TRBV7-8 to TRBJ1-2; D is ambiguous. V was pared by 5 bases and J by 4 bases, with 11 bases between. This CDR3 is built from 13 residues. The germline V gene encodes CDR1 SGHVS and CDR2 FQNEAQ. This CDR3 reads CASSPSEIYGYTF. Written as DNA, the CDR3 is TGTGCCAGCAGCCCATCGGAGATCTATGGCTACACCTTC.

V usage is TRBV19 and J usage is TRBJ1-1; 12 nucleotides agree with TRBD1. Germline V gene sequence: CDR1 LNHDA, CDR2 SQIVND (reference sequence). The CDR3 has 17 amino acids. V lost 7 bases, J lost 1 base, and 10 bases stayed unmatched. The CDR3 region is CASKNFRDRGPNTEAFF. The CDR3 nucleotides are TGTGCCAGTAAAAATTTCCGGGACAGGGGGCCGAACACTGAAGCTTTCTTT. Together with reference TRBV19 and TRBJ1-1, the CDR3 gives the full variable domain: DGGITQSPKYLFRKEGQNVTLSCEQNLNHDAMYWYRQDPGQGLRLIYYSQIVNDFQKGDIAEGYSVSREKKESFPLTVTSAQKNPTAFYLCASKNFRDRGPNTEAFFGQGTRLTVV.

The rearrangement uses TRBV29-1 and TRBJ2-3; no reliable D call. V was pared by 1 base and J by 3 bases, with 14 bases between. Germline lookup yields CDR1 SQVTM and CDR2 ANQGSEA. The CDR3 runs 15 residues. CDR3 nucleotides: TGCAGCGTTGAAGGGTTCGACTCTAAAACAGATACGCAGTATTTT. Protein product: CSVEGFDSKTDTQYF.

J is TRBJ2-7 and V is TRBV7-2; D call uncertain. CDR3 length: 15 amino acids. V was shortened by 1 base and J by 0 bases, with 10 bases between the two germline ends. CDR1 and CDR2 (germline): SGHTA, FQGNSA. CDR3 loop: CASSLGLLSSYEQYF. The CDR3 DNA reads as TGTGCCAGCAGCTTAGGACTTCTCTCCTCCTACGAGCAGTACTTC. The whole variable domain, filled in from reference TRBV7-2 and TRBJ2-7, reads GAGVSQSPSNKVTEKGKDVELRCDPISGHTALYWYRQSLGQGLEFLIYFQGNSAPDKSGLPSDRFSAERTGGSVSTLTIQRTQQEDSAVYLCASSLGLLSSYEQYFGPGTRLTVT.

The chain uses TRBV6-1 and TRBJ2-1; 9 bases are shared with TRBD2. The CDR3 is 17 amino acids. J lost 7 bases, V lost 1 base, and 11 bases had no gene match. Germline V gene sequence: CDR1 MNHNS, CDR2 SASEGT. The CDR3 bases are TGTGCCAGCAGTGAAGGGCGGCGGGCGGGAGGGCGGAATGAGCAGTTCTTC. It yields the protein CASSEGRRAGGRNEQFF.

V usage is TRBV9 and J usage is TRBJ2-7; D is undetermined. The V and J ends lost 10 bases and 6 bases respectively, with 14 bases between them. Germline V lookup: CDR1 SGDLS, CDR2 YYNGEE. The CDR3 spans 11 residues. The CDR3 DNA reads as TGTGCCCGCCCAACGGGTGCCGAGCAGTACGTC. This codes for CARPTGAEQYV.

CDR3 in DNA: TGCAGCGTTTCCGGGAAGCTTTCAGAGACCCAGTACTTC. Translation: CSVSGKLSETQYF. The chain couples TRBV29-1 to TRBJ2-5, with D perhaps TRBD2 (5 bases). Trimming shortened V by 5 bases and J by 4 bases, and 14 bases separated the two germline ends. Germline V gene sequence: CDR1 SQVTM, CDR2 ANQGSEA. The CDR3 is 13 amino acids.

The gene calls are TRBV19 and TRBJ2-3; TRBD2 aligns across 7 bases. The CDR3 has 16 amino acids. Germline loops: CDR1 LNHDA, CDR2 SQIVND (reference sequence). V lost 2 bases and J lost 1; bases outside the gene matches: 6. This chain's CDR3 is CASSISAGTGTDTQYF. The CDR3, as DNA: TGTGCCAGTAGTATATCAGCGGGGACTGGCACAGATACGCAGTATTTT.

The chain links TRBV25-1 to TRBJ1-5; D not certain. CDR1 is MGHDK, CDR2 SYGVNS, per germline. The CDR3 totals 13 residues. With 7 bases removed from V and 5 bases from J, the gap between germline ends came to 12 bases. CDR3 amino acids: CASITIQDQPQHF. The DNA of the CDR3 is TGTGCCAGCATCACGATCCAAGATCAGCCCCAGCATTTT.